This TCR beta chain was sequenced during a study of CD8 T cells in ankylosing spondylitis. Quantitative 5'-RACE with molecular barcodes produced the TCR beta libraries. MiXCR, applied by TCRdb to the 5' RACE reads, yields one record per CDR3 protein. The sample shows a few hundred thousand distinct CDR3 sequences, around 20% of them seen only once. A note on this clonotype: Its target is not known.

The study's findings and limits: Blood of patients with ankylosing spondylitis appeared to be characterized by a TCR beta motif of several highly homologous variants. Significantly higher representation of disease-linked clones was reported for matched ankylosing spondylitis synovial fluid.

The clonotype originates from a male donor with ankylosing spondylitis. The sequenced sample was blood, either unsorted or a sorted T cell fraction (not recorded which).

CDR3 region: CSVQRDSQETQYF. The CDR3 bases are TGCAGCGTCCAGCGGGACAGCCAAGAGACCCAGTACTTC. This chain joins TRBV29-1 and TRBJ2-5; tentatively, D is TRBD1 or TRBD2 (7 bases each). The germline V gene has CDR1 SQVTM and CDR2 ANQGSEA. V lost 6 bases and J 1 base, leaving 12 bases between the germline ends. The CDR3 is 13 residues long.